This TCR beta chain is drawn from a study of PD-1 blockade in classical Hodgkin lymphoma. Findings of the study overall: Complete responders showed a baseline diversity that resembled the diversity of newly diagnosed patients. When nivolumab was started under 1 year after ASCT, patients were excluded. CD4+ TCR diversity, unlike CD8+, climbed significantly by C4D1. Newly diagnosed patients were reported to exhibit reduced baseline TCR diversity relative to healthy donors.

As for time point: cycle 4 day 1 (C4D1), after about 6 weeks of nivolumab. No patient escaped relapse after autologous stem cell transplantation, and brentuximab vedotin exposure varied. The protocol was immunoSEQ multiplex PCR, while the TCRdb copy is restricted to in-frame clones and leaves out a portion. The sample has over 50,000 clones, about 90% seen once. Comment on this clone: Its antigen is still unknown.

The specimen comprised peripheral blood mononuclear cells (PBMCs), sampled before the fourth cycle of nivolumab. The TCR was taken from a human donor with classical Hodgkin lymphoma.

This CDR3 reads CASSLAGVYGYTF. CDR3 DNA: TGTGCCAGCAGCCTGGCCGGTGTTTATGGCTACACCTTC. The genes are TRBV5-4 and TRBJ1-2; unclear D gene. The CDR3 runs to 13 residues. Trimming shortened V by 4 bases and J by 5 bases, and 12 bases separated the two germline ends. Per germline, CDR1 SGHNT and CDR2 YYREEE (reference sequence).